The rows below give T cell receptor beta chains drawn from one sample of a study of OX40 agonist ivuxolimab in advanced cancers. Only in-frame clones appear in the TCRdb table, and some are missing; sequencing was by immunoSEQ multiplex PCR. Counted here are about 70,000 clones, about 83% occurring once; the ten biggest clones make up 6.9%. The sequencing here drew on CD4+ or CD8+ T cells sorted from blood, taken in a trial of the OX40 agonist ivuxolimab. The receptors originated from an adult with an advanced solid tumor such as melanoma, head and neck, liver or kidney cancer. The CDR3 runs from the conserved cysteine through the conserved F or W. A D gene is named only where the DNA matches it firmly. The size of a clone is reported for some rows only, either as once, few or many, or as a class for expanded clones.

d_gene	v_gene	j_gene	abundance	CDR3nt	CDR3aa
-	TRBV18	TRBJ2-5	-	TGTGCCAGCTCACCACTAGAACGGACAGTAAGTCAAGAGACCCAGTACTTC	CASSPLERTVSQETQYF
TRBD2	TRBV27	TRBJ2-1	-	TGTGCCAGCAGGGCGGGGGACGAGACCTACAATGAGCAGTTCTTC	CASRAGDETYNEQFF
TRBD1	TRBV19	TRBJ1-5	-	TGTGCCAGTAGTCGTAGACAGGGAGAAACTCAGCCCCAGCATTTT	CASSRRQGETQPQHF
-	TRBV30	TRBJ1-1	-	TGTGCCTGGGGGGGATGGAATACCCGTACTGAAGCTTTCTTT	CAWGGWNTRTEAFF
TRBD2	TRBV11-3	TRBJ2-1	-	TGTGCCAGCAGCTTAGCCTTAGGACTAGCGGGGAGCTCCTACAATGAGCAGTTCTTC	CASSLALGLAGSSYNEQFF
-	TRBV7-9	TRBJ2-1	-	TGTGCCAGCAGCTTGGCGGGGGCCACCGAGTTCTTC	CASSLAGATEFF
TRBD2	TRBV6-1	TRBJ2-3	-	TGTGCCAGCAGCCCTCCGACTAGCGGGAGTTATACGCAGTATTTT	CASSPPTSGSYTQYF
TRBD2	TRBV4-3	TRBJ2-5	-	TGCGCCAGCAGCCCCCGACTGGGAGGGGAGACCCAGTACTTC	CASSPRLGGETQYF
-	TRBV7-3	TRBJ2-1	-	TGTGCCAGCAGCTTATTCGCAGGGGATGAGCAGTTCTTC	CASSLFAGDEQFF
-	TRBV19	TRBJ2-7	once	TGTGCCAGTAGCCGAGGGGCGTCCTACGAGCAGTACTTC	CASSRGASYEQYF
-	TRBV30	TRBJ2-7	-	TGTGCCTGGAGTCCCCGGACCGCCTACGAGCAGTACTTC	CAWSPRTAYEQYF
-	TRBV21-1	TRBJ1-1	once	TGTGCCAACAGGCCAGGACCTCGGAGGGTGGGGGGAGAAGCTTTCTTT	CANRPGPRRVGGEAFF
-	TRBV11-3	TRBJ2-7	-	TGTGCCAGCGGGACCCCCTACGAGCAGTACTTC	CASGTPYEQYF
-	TRBV6-1	TRBJ2-2	-	TGTGCCAGCAGTGTCCACTTTGACGGGGAGCTGTTTTTT	CASSVHFDGELFF
TRBD1	TRBV27	TRBJ1-1	once	TGTGCCAGCAGTTCCAGGGGGCCAAACACTGAAGCTTTCTTT	CASSSRGPNTEAFF